Listed below are T cell receptor beta chains from one sample, sequenced in a study of blood T cell repertoires in COVID-19. The data were produced by immunoSEQ multiplex PCR, yet TCRdb's version contains in-frame clones alone and is incomplete. Of over 140,000 clones in the sample, roughly 84% were seen once. Material: peripheral blood. The receptors were gathered from a woman aged 55-70 years with acute or convalescent COVID-19. CDR3s include the opening cysteine and the closing phenylalanine or tryptophan. The order of the fields is D gene, V gene, J gene, CDR3 DNA, CDR3 protein. D genes are given only for firm matches.

-	TRBV28	TRBJ1-2	TGTGCCAGCAGTTTACCCAGGGTTCGTGGCTATGGCTACACCTTC	CASSLPRVRGYGYTF
-	TRBV25-1	TRBJ2-1	TGTGCCAGCAGTGTAGCTAGTCTCTACAATGAGCAGTTCTTC	CASSVASLYNEQFF
-	TRBV27	TRBJ2-7	TGTGCCAGCACCAGTGCAGGGCTCCAGCAGTACTTC	CASTSAGLQQYF
-	TRBV30	TRBJ2-2	TGTGCCTGGAGATCTCGGGGTGTTAACACCGGGGAGCTGTTTTTT	CAWRSRGVNTGELFF
-	TRBV5-4	TRBJ2-1	TGTGCCAGCAGCTTGGGGAGCGAAAGAGATGAGCAGTTCTTC	CASSLGSERDEQFF
TRBD1	TRBV20-1	TRBJ1-3	TGCAGTGCTAGTAGGGACAGGGTCTCTGGAAACACCATATATTTT	CSASRDRVSGNTIYF
TRBD1	TRBV29-1	TRBJ1-2	TGCAGCGTCGCCGGGACAGGGGCGGGTGGCTACACCTTC	CSVAGTGAGGYTF
TRBD2	TRBV19	TRBJ2-1	TGTGCCAGTAGTATCGGACGCCGGACTAGCGGCGATGAGCAGTTCTTC	CASSIGRRTSGDEQFF
-	TRBV12-3/TRBV12-4	TRBJ2-7	TGTGCCAGCAGTACGACTTACGAGCAGTACTTC	CASSTTYEQYF
-	TRBV11-3	TRBJ2-1	TGTGCCAGCAGCTTAGGACGGGAGTTTGAGCAGTTCTTC	CASSLGREFEQFF
TRBD2	TRBV10-1	TRBJ2-1	TGCGCCAGCAGTGAGTCGGTGTCGGGAGGCGATGAGCAGTTCTTC	CASSESVSGGDEQFF
TRBD2	TRBV11-2	TRBJ2-7	TGTGCCAGCAGCCCCGGGACTAGCGGGAGCGTGCAGTACTTC	CASSPGTSGSVQYF
-	TRBV2	TRBJ2-7	TGTGCCAGCAGGAAGGGGGACGGAGTCTCCTACGAGCAGTACTTC	CASRKGDGVSYEQYF
-	TRBV28	TRBJ1-2	TGTGCCAGCAGTGAGGCAGCCCGGGGAGGCTACACCTTC	CASSEAARGGYTF
TRBD1	TRBV7-2	TRBJ2-1	TGTGCCAGCAGCTTAGCGGCTCCGGTAGGGGGCAGCTCCTACAATGAGCAGTTCTTC	CASSLAAPVGGSSYNEQFF
TRBD1	TRBV5-1	TRBJ2-7	TGCGCCAGCAAACGAGTACAGGGGACCGCCTACGAGCAGTACTTC	CASKRVQGTAYEQYF
TRBD1	TRBV19	TRBJ1-4	TGTGCCAGTAATCCGGGACAGGGAAATGAAAAACTGTTTTTT	CASNPGQGNEKLFF
-	TRBV10-3	TRBJ2-3	TGTGCCATCACCCTCGGAGGGCTCACAGATACGCAGTATTTT	CAITLGGLTDTQYF